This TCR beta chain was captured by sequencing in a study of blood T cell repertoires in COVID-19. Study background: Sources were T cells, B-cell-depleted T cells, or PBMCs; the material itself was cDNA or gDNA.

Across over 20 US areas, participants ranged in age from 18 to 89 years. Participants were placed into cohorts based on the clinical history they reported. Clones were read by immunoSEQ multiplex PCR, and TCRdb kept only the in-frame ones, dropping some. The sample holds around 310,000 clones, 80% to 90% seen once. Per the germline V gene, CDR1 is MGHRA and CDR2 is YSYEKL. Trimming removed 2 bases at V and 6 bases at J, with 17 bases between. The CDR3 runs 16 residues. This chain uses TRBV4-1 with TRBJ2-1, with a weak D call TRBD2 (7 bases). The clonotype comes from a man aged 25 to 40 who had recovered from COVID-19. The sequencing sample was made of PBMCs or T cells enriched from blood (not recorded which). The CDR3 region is CASSQTYGGAFNEQFF. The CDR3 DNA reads TGCGCCAGCAGCCAAACCTATGGGGGGGCCTTCAATGAGCAGTTCTTC.